This T cell receptor beta chain was obtained from a study of blood T cell repertoires in COVID-19. The data were produced by immunoSEQ multiplex PCR, yet TCRdb's version contains in-frame clones alone and is incomplete. The sample lists around 97,000 clones, about 89% seen once, with around 3.8% in the top ten. Looked up from germline, CDR1 is LGHNT and CDR2 is FRNRAP. V lost 9 bases, J lost 5 bases, and 19 bases lay in between. CDR3 length: 15 residues. Sequencing was performed on peripheral blood. The chain couples TRBV12-5 to TRBJ2-2; D is unresolved. This TCR was sampled from a woman aged 60-75 years with acute or convalescent COVID-19. CDR3: CARGPPIYPTGELFF. The CDR3 coding sequence is TGTGCTAGGGGCCCCCCGATTTACCCTACCGGGGAGCTGTTTTTT. The full variable domain, its missing parts supplied by reference TRBV12-5 and TRBJ2-2, is DARVTQTPRHKVTEMGQEVTMRCQPILGHNTVFWYRQTMMQGLELLAYFRNRAPLDDSGMPKDRFSAEMPDATLATLKIQPSEPRDSAVYFCARGPPIYPTGELFFGEGSRLTVL.